This entry lists 19 T cell receptor beta chains sequenced from one sample in a study of T cell responses to AZD1222 COVID-19 vaccine. Libraries were prepared by immunoSEQ multiplex PCR; TCRdb keeps only in-frame clonotypes and omits some of them. The table lists 90,000 to 140,000 clones, 82% of them singletons. The sample here was peripheral blood, taken on day 0 of AZD1222 vaccination. These receptors all come from an adult in good health.

V is TRBV5-6 and J is TRBJ2-1; 9 bases are shared with TRBD1. The CDR3 runs 17 residues. The J segment lost 2 bases and the V segment lost 3 bases, leaving 9 bases of the junction unmatched. Germline CDR1 SGHDT, CDR2 YYEEEE. Here the CDR3 reads CASSSPLTGGAYNEQFF. CDR3 sequence (DNA): TGTGCCAGCAGCTCGCCGCTTACAGGGGGCGCCTACAATGAGCAGTTCTTC. The full variable domain, rest sourced from reference TRBV5-6 and TRBJ2-1, is DAGVTQSPTHLIKTRGQQVTLRCSPKSGHDTVSWYQQALGQGPQFIFQYYEEEERQRGNFPDRFSGHQFPNYSSELNVNALLLGDSALYLCASSSPLTGGAYNEQFFGPGTRLTVL.

This clone turned up a few times. This chain links TRBV19 with TRBJ2-7, with TRBD1 identical over 7 bases. The CDR3 consists of 13 residues. Trimming at V came to 5 bases and at J to 4 bases, leaving 5 bases not matched to a gene. Germline V gene data show CDR1 as LNHDA and CDR2 as SQIVND (reference sequence). The CDR3 loop reads CASSHTGAYEQYF. CDR3 DNA: TGTGCCAGTAGTCATACAGGGGCTTACGAGCAGTACTTC.

This chain links TRBV5-6 with TRBJ1-4; D may be TRBD1 (5 bases). The germline gives CDR1 SGHDT, CDR2 YYEEEE. CDR3 size: 15 residues. Trimming shortened V by 1 base and J by 7 bases, and 14 bases separated the two germline ends. Here the CDR3 reads CASSLRGGRIEKLFF. CDR3 DNA: TGTGCCAGCAGCTTGCGGGGGGGAAGGATTGAAAAACTGTTTTTT.

The chain is built from TRBV5-4 and TRBJ1-6, with no clear D. Germline CDR1 reads SGHNT; CDR2 reads YYREEE (reference sequence). The CDR3 runs 15 residues. V lost 1 base to trimming and J lost 9 bases, with 14 bases between them. The CDR3 loop reads CASSLSGGDISPLHF. The CDR3 DNA follows: TGTGCCAGCAGCTTGTCAGGTGGGGATATTTCACCCCTCCACTTT. Supplemented by reference TRBV5-4 and TRBJ1-6, the full variable domain reads ETGVTQSPTHLIKTRGQQVTLRCSSQSGHNTVSWYQQALGQGPQFIFQYYREEENGRGNFPPRFSGLQFPNYSSELNVNALELDDSALYLCASSLSGGDISPLHFGNGTRLTVT.

The genes are TRBV4-2 and TRBJ2-3; D is unresolved. In germline, CDR1 is LGHNA, CDR2 YNFKEQ. The CDR3 runs to 19 residues. V was trimmed by 1 base and J by 0 bases, leaving 20 bases between them. The CDR3 sequence is CASSQGSSSVATSTDTQYF. CDR3 coding DNA: TGTGCCAGCAGCCAAGGAAGTAGCTCTGTGGCGACTAGCACAGATACGCAGTATTTT.

The chain carries TRBV3-1 (or the pseudogene TRBV3-2) and TRBJ2-1; D is uncertain. The germline gives CDR1 LGHDT, CDR2 YNNKEL (reference sequence). Trimming left V 3 bases short and J 5 bases short, with 8 bases between. The CDR3 sequence is 13 residues long. CDR3 sequence: CASSQGSNNEQFF. The CDR3 coding sequence is TGTGCCAGCAGCCAGGGATCGAACAATGAGCAGTTCTTC.

The genes are TRBV5-3 and TRBJ1-4, with D maybe TRBD1 (6 bases). TRBV5-3 is labeled an ORF, and its function is uncertain. This CDR3 has 15 amino acids. Trimming shortened V by 0 bases and J by 8 bases, and 14 bases separated the two germline ends. Here the CDR3 DNA reads TGTGCCAGAAGCTTGGCCGTGGGACATGGAGAAAAACTGTTTTTT. Translated: CARSLAVGHGEKLFF.

The chain has TRBV27 and TRBJ2-6, with unresolved D. The CDR3 has 16 amino acids. V was clipped by 3 bases and J by 0 bases, with 9 bases between them. CDR1 is MNHEY, CDR2 SMNVEV, per germline (reference sequence). CDR3 in amino acids: CASSFGRYSGANVLTF. Written as DNA, the CDR3 is TGTGCCAGCAGTTTCGGACGGTACTCTGGGGCCAACGTCCTGACTTTC.

The chain carries TRBV9 and TRBJ1-1, with TRBD1 identical over 9 bases. Germline V gives CDR1 SGDLS, CDR2 YYNGEE. Trimming at V came to 4 bases and at J to 6 bases, leaving 10 bases not matched to a gene. CDR3 size: 15 residues. CDR3 sequence (DNA): TGTGCCAGCAGCACAGGGACAGGGAGACAGGCTGAAGCTTTCTTT. Amino acids: CASSTGTGRQAEAFF.

The chain's CDR3 is CASSVDRDQSGNTIYF. The CDR3 DNA sequence: TGTGCCAGCAGTGTAGACAGGGACCAATCTGGAAACACCATATATTTT. This sequence joins TRBV6-4 and TRBJ1-3; 7 bases map to TRBD1. The V gene end was trimmed by 4 bases and the J gene end by 1 base; junction bases not matched to a gene: 7. Looked up from germline, CDR1 is MRHNA and CDR2 is SNTAGT. The CDR3 length is 16 residues.

V gene TRBV12-5 combines with J gene TRBJ1-6, with 8 bases matching TRBD1. The CDR3 runs 15 residues. V lost 1 base to trimming and J lost 9 bases; unmatched junction nucleotides: 5. Looked up from germline, CDR1 is LGHNT and CDR2 is FRNRAP. The CDR3 reads CASGLGQGFGSPLHF. As DNA, the CDR3 is TGTGCTAGTGGTTTGGGACAGGGGTTTGGTTCACCCCTCCACTTT.

The chain has TRBV19 and TRBJ2-1, with TRBD1 matching over 8 bases. The CDR3 length is 13 residues. Trimming took 7 bases from V and 5 from J; bases not matched to a gene: 4. The germline V gene has CDR1 LNHDA and CDR2 SQIVND (reference sequence). The CDR3 DNA reads as TGTGCCAGTATCAACAGGGGGGACAATGAGCAGTTCTTC. Protein product: CASINRGDNEQFF.

This clone has a single count. V usage is TRBV5-4 and J usage is TRBJ2-7; no clear D. This CDR3 has 13 residues. The germline V gene encodes CDR1 SGHNT and CDR2 YYREEE (reference sequence). V lost 1 base and J 0 bases, leaving 5 bases between the germline ends. In nucleotides, the CDR3 is TGTGCCAGCAGCTTGTCAAGCTCCTACGAGCAGTACTTC. This gives the protein CASSLSSSYEQYF.

The gene calls are TRBV4-3 and TRBJ2-2; a weak D match, TRBD1 (6 bases). The CDR3 is made up of 15 amino acids. Trimming left V 1 base short and J 5 bases short, with 11 bases between. Per the germline V gene, CDR1 is LGHNA and CDR2 is YSLEER. The CDR3 DNA is TGCGCCAGCAGCCAAGGACACAGGGAAACCGGGGAGCTGTTTTTT. It codes for CASSQGHRETGELFF.

The genes are TRBV20-1 and TRBJ2-5, with D unclear. From germline, CDR1 is DFQATT and CDR2 SNEGSKA (reference sequence). CDR3 length: 10 amino acids. Trimming took 7 bases from V and 1 from J, leaving 4 bases between them. The CDR3 reads CSGAQETQYF. The CDR3 DNA is TGCAGTGGGGCCCAAGAGACCCAGTACTTC.

The rearrangement links TRBV24-1 to TRBJ2-1; D gene ambiguous. The germline gives CDR1 KGHDR, CDR2 SFDVKD. Between the trimmed V and J ends, which lost 3 bases and 4 bases, there was a span of 6 bases. The CDR3 has 13 amino acids. The CDR3 spells CATSDPLYNEQFF. CDR3 in DNA: TGTGCCACCAGTGATCCCCTATACAATGAGCAGTTCTTC.

This chain uses TRBV7-8 with TRBJ2-1, with D perhaps matching TRBD2 (5 bases). The CDR3 extends over 14 amino acids. The V gene's germline CDR1 is SGHVS and CDR2 FQNEAQ. The V and J ends lost 4 bases and 8 bases respectively, with 15 bases between them. Written as DNA, the CDR3 is TGTGCCAGCAGCTCGACACTTCCTAGCCATGAGCAGTTCTTC. Protein: CASSSTLPSHEQFF.

The V and J genes are TRBV4-1 and TRBJ1-2; D is ambiguous. Germline CDR1 MGHRA, CDR2 YSYEKL. The length of the CDR3 is 15 residues. With 0 bases removed from V and 4 bases from J, the gap between germline ends came to 12 bases. The CDR3 protein is CASSQEGREGYGYTF. For the CDR3, the DNA is TGCGCCAGCAGCCAAGAGGGCCGGGAGGGCTATGGCTACACCTTC.

The genes are TRBV4-3 and TRBJ1-4; no clear D. This CDR3 region has 18 residues. Trimming pared 1 base from V and 5 bases from J, leaving 20 bases between. Per the germline V gene, CDR1 is LGHNA and CDR2 is YSLEER. This CDR3 is CASSQVYLSRAANEKLFF. The DNA of the CDR3 is TGCGCCAGCAGCCAAGTCTATTTGAGCCGGGCAGCGAATGAAAAACTGTTTTTT.